These T cell receptor beta chains were read from a single sample in a study of shared clonotypes between healthy human individuals. Some clones are missing from TCRdb's copy, which holds only in-frame ones; the method was immunoSEQ multiplex PCR. Seen here are fewer than 1.6 million clones, around 98.5% observed once, and the top ten hold approximately 0.38%. Sequencing was done on a sample of naive CD4+ T cells sorted from blood. These receptors originate from a man aged 25-45 years in good health. CDR3s include the opening cysteine and the closing phenylalanine or tryptophan. A D gene is named only where the DNA matches it firmly. Clone sizes are given selectively: once, few, many, or a class where the clone is expanded.

v_call: TRBV9
j_call: TRBJ2-5
clone_size: .
d_call: .
cdr3_aa: CASSVDRRDAETQYF
cdr3_nt: TGTGCCAGCAGCGTAGACCGCAGGGATGCAGAGACCCAGTACTTC

v_call: TRBV28
j_call: TRBJ2-5
clone_size: .
d_call: .
cdr3_aa: CASNPGSQETQYF
cdr3_nt: TGTGCCAGCAATCCGGGCTCCCAAGAGACCCAGTACTTC

v_call: TRBV9
j_call: TRBJ2-1
clone_size: .
d_call: TRBD2
cdr3_aa: CASSVGGGTYNEQFF
cdr3_nt: TGTGCCAGCAGCGTAGGCGGGGGTACCTACAATGAGCAGTTCTTC

v_call: TRBV6-1
j_call: TRBJ2-4
clone_size: once
d_call: TRBD1
cdr3_aa: CASRTGGAAKNIQYF
cdr3_nt: TGTGCCAGCAGAACAGGGGGCGCCGCCAAAAACATTCAGTACTTC

v_call: TRBV29-1
j_call: TRBJ2-1
clone_size: .
d_call: .
cdr3_aa: CSVGRVRPQFEQFF
cdr3_nt: TGCAGCGTTGGTAGGGTAAGGCCACAATTTGAGCAGTTCTTC

v_call: TRBV4-2
j_call: TRBJ2-7
clone_size: .
d_call: .
cdr3_aa: CASSQETSLSYEQYF
cdr3_nt: TGTGCCAGCAGCCAAGAAACTAGTCTGTCCTACGAGCAGTACTTC

v_call: TRBV2
j_call: TRBJ2-5
clone_size: .
d_call: TRBD1
cdr3_aa: CASSRQGEETQYF
cdr3_nt: TGTGCCAGCAGTCGCCAGGGGGAAGAGACCCAGTACTTC

v_call: TRBV28
j_call: TRBJ2-7
clone_size: .
d_call: .
cdr3_aa: CASSSPLAYEQYF
cdr3_nt: TGTGCCAGCAGTTCCCCATTAGCCTACGAGCAGTACTTC

v_call: TRBV18
j_call: TRBJ1-1
clone_size: .
d_call: .
cdr3_aa: CASSLGRDTEAFF
cdr3_nt: TGTGCCAGCTCACTAGGAAGAGACACTGAAGCTTTCTTT

v_call: TRBV19
j_call: TRBJ1-4
clone_size: .
d_call: .
cdr3_aa: CASSPRQATNEKLFF
cdr3_nt: TGTGCCAGTAGTCCTCGACAGGCAACTAATGAAAAACTGTTTTTT

v_call: TRBV5-1
j_call: TRBJ2-1
clone_size: .
d_call: TRBD2
cdr3_aa: CASSPGLASYNEQFF
cdr3_nt: TGCGCCAGCAGCCCCGGACTAGCCTCCTACAATGAGCAGTTCTTC

v_call: TRBV19
j_call: TRBJ1-5
clone_size: .
d_call: .
cdr3_aa: CASSIEDSRNQPQHF
cdr3_nt: TGTGCCAGTAGTATAGAGGACAGCCGCAATCAGCCCCAGCATTTT

v_call: TRBV5-1
j_call: TRBJ1-1
clone_size: .
d_call: .
cdr3_aa: CASSLQVVNTEAFF
cdr3_nt: TGCGCCAGCAGCTTGCAGGTAGTAAACACTGAAGCTTTCTTT

v_call: TRBV14
j_call: TRBJ2-7
clone_size: .
d_call: .
cdr3_aa: CASSHLWSGEQYF
cdr3_nt: TGTGCCAGCAGCCACCTCTGGTCTGGCGAGCAGTACTTC

v_call: TRBV19
j_call: TRBJ1-1
clone_size: .
d_call: TRBD1
cdr3_aa: CASSIRQGASAFF
cdr3_nt: TGTGCCAGTAGTATAAGACAGGGGGCGAGTGCTTTCTTT

v_call: TRBV18
j_call: TRBJ2-7
clone_size: .
d_call: .
cdr3_aa: CASSPPGIHNEQYF
cdr3_nt: TGTGCCAGCTCACCACCTGGGATTCATAACGAGCAGTACTTC

v_call: TRBV25-1
j_call: TRBJ2-4
clone_size: .
d_call: .
cdr3_aa: CASSEYADQSKNIQYF
cdr3_nt: TGTGCCAGCAGTGAATATGCAGACCAGTCCAAAAACATTCAGTACTTC

v_call: TRBV6-1
j_call: TRBJ2-7
clone_size: once
d_call: .
cdr3_aa: CASSASRTSYEQYF
cdr3_nt: TGTGCCAGCAGTGCATCGCGGACCTCCTACGAGCAGTACTTC

v_call: TRBV28
j_call: TRBJ2-7
clone_size: .
d_call: TRBD1
cdr3_aa: CASSDRGEQYF
cdr3_nt: TGTGCCAGCAGCGACAGGGGCGAGCAGTACTTC

v_call: TRBV18
j_call: TRBJ1-2
clone_size: .
d_call: .
cdr3_aa: CASSPPQGYGYTF
cdr3_nt: TGTGCCAGCTCACCCCCCCAGGGCTATGGCTACACCTTC

v_call: TRBV28
j_call: TRBJ2-3
clone_size: .
d_call: .
cdr3_aa: CASSLIGADTQYF
cdr3_nt: TGTGCCAGCAGTTTGATAGGGGCAGATACGCAGTATTTT

v_call: TRBV9
j_call: TRBJ2-1
clone_size: .
d_call: TRBD1
cdr3_aa: CASSPRGDRDYNEQFF
cdr3_nt: TGTGCCAGCAGCCCCCGCGGCGACAGGGACTACAATGAGCAGTTCTTC

v_call: TRBV10-3
j_call: TRBJ1-5
clone_size: .
d_call: .
cdr3_aa: CAIGDSNQPQHF
cdr3_nt: TGTGCCATCGGCGATAGCAATCAGCCCCAGCATTTT

v_call: TRBV9
j_call: TRBJ2-7
clone_size: .
d_call: .
cdr3_aa: CASSVGISYEQYF
cdr3_nt: TGTGCCAGCAGCGTAGGGATTTCCTACGAGCAGTACTTC

v_call: TRBV5-1
j_call: TRBJ2-7
clone_size: .
d_call: .
cdr3_aa: CASAFEGSSYEQYF
cdr3_nt: TGCGCCAGCGCATTCGAGGGGAGCTCCTACGAGCAGTACTTC

v_call: TRBV18
j_call: TRBJ2-7
clone_size: .
d_call: TRBD1
cdr3_aa: CASSRDRNYEQYF
cdr3_nt: TGTGCCAGCTCACGGGACAGAAACTACGAGCAGTACTTC

v_call: TRBV6-1
j_call: TRBJ2-6
clone_size: .
d_call: .
cdr3_aa: CASSESGPSGANVLTF
cdr3_nt: TGTGCCAGCAGTGAATCCGGGCCTTCAGGGGCCAACGTCCTGACTTTC

v_call: TRBV18
j_call: TRBJ2-1
clone_size: .
d_call: .
cdr3_aa: CASSPGRYNEQFF
cdr3_nt: TGTGCCAGCTCGCCAGGTAGATACAATGAGCAGTTCTTC

v_call: TRBV28
j_call: TRBJ1-1
clone_size: .
d_call: .
cdr3_aa: CAGRKLTEAFF
cdr3_nt: TGTGCCGGGAGGAAATTGACTGAAGCTTTCTTT

v_call: TRBV28
j_call: TRBJ1-1
clone_size: .
d_call: TRBD1
cdr3_aa: CASSSHRGMNTEAFF
cdr3_nt: TGTGCCAGCAGTTCCCACAGGGGGATGAACACTGAAGCTTTCTTT

v_call: TRBV9
j_call: TRBJ2-3
clone_size: .
d_call: .
cdr3_aa: CASSVRGQGGPDTQYF
cdr3_nt: TGTGCCAGCAGCGTACGGGGACAAGGGGGGCCAGATACGCAGTATTTT

v_call: TRBV5-1
j_call: TRBJ2-7
clone_size: .
d_call: .
cdr3_aa: CASSIKGDEQYF
cdr3_nt: TGCGCCAGCAGCATAAAGGGAGACGAGCAGTACTTC

v_call: TRBV14
j_call: TRBJ2-7
clone_size: .
d_call: TRBD2
cdr3_aa: CASSQGAGVSYEQYF
cdr3_nt: TGTGCCAGCAGCCAAGGAGCGGGAGTATCCTACGAGCAGTACTTC

v_call: TRBV25-1
j_call: TRBJ2-1
clone_size: .
d_call: .
cdr3_aa: CASSDYANEQFF
cdr3_nt: TGTGCCAGCAGTGATTATGCGAATGAGCAGTTCTTC

v_call: TRBV27
j_call: TRBJ2-1
clone_size: .
d_call: .
cdr3_aa: CASSLKGYGSNYNEQFF
cdr3_nt: TGTGCCAGCAGTTTGAAGGGGTACGGATCCAACTACAATGAGCAGTTCTTC

v_call: TRBV11-2
j_call: TRBJ2-5
clone_size: .
d_call: .
cdr3_aa: CASRRRWGETQYF
cdr3_nt: TGTGCCAGCCGTCGGAGATGGGGGGAGACCCAGTACTTC

v_call: TRBV6-1
j_call: TRBJ2-1
clone_size: .
d_call: .
cdr3_aa: CASILHPPGEQFF
cdr3_nt: TGTGCCAGCATACTACATCCGCCGGGTGAGCAGTTCTTC

v_call: TRBV7-2
j_call: TRBJ1-5
clone_size: .
d_call: .
cdr3_aa: CASSLVLGQPQHF
cdr3_nt: TGTGCCAGCAGCTTAGTTCTAGGTCAGCCCCAGCATTTT

v_call: TRBV18
j_call: TRBJ2-3
clone_size: .
d_call: .
cdr3_aa: CASSLNSAEDTQYF
cdr3_nt: TGTGCCAGCTCACTAAACTCAGCGGAGGATACGCAGTATTTT

v_call: TRBV5-1
j_call: TRBJ2-3
clone_size: .
d_call: TRBD2
cdr3_aa: CASSFSGASTDTQYF
cdr3_nt: TGCGCCAGCAGCTTTAGCGGGGCTAGCACAGATACGCAGTATTTT

v_call: TRBV7-2
j_call: TRBJ2-4
clone_size: .
d_call: .
cdr3_aa: CASSYGPLNIQYF
cdr3_nt: TGTGCCAGCAGCTACGGCCCCTTGAACATTCAGTACTTC

v_call: TRBV29-1
j_call: TRBJ1-2
clone_size: .
d_call: .
cdr3_aa: CGSSEGDFYGYTF
cdr3_nt: TGCGGTAGCAGTGAGGGGGACTTCTATGGCTACACCTTC

v_call: TRBV10-3
j_call: TRBJ2-5
clone_size: once
d_call: TRBD1
cdr3_aa: CATKIAGTGVGETQYF
cdr3_nt: TGTGCCACCAAAATAGCCGGGACAGGGGTAGGAGAGACCCAGTACTTC

v_call: TRBV28
j_call: TRBJ2-7
clone_size: .
d_call: TRBD2
cdr3_aa: CASKAGGPLFSSYEQYF
cdr3_nt: TGTGCCAGCAAGGCGGGAGGGCCGTTGTTTAGTTCCTACGAGCAGTACTTC

v_call: TRBV19
j_call: TRBJ2-7
clone_size: .
d_call: TRBD1
cdr3_aa: CASSISVGQGYHEQYF
cdr3_nt: TGTGCCAGTAGTATCAGTGTCGGACAGGGTTACCACGAGCAGTACTTC

v_call: TRBV27
j_call: TRBJ2-1
clone_size: .
d_call: TRBD2
cdr3_aa: CASSLWTSATYNEQFF
cdr3_nt: TGTGCCAGCAGCTTATGGACTAGCGCAACTTACAATGAGCAGTTCTTC

v_call: TRBV11-2
j_call: TRBJ2-4
clone_size: .
d_call: TRBD2
cdr3_aa: CASSPPGLGGIQYF
cdr3_nt: TGTGCCAGCAGCCCGCCGGGACTAGGTGGCATTCAGTACTTC

v_call: TRBV28
j_call: TRBJ2-7
clone_size: .
d_call: .
cdr3_aa: CASSFRGPSEQYF
cdr3_nt: TGTGCCAGCAGTTTCCGGGGTCCGAGCGAGCAGTACTTC

v_call: TRBV5-1
j_call: TRBJ2-1
clone_size: once
d_call: .
cdr3_aa: CASSLATSTYNEQFF
cdr3_nt: TGCGCCAGCAGCTTGGCCACCAGCACCTACAATGAGCAGTTCTTC

v_call: TRBV28
j_call: TRBJ1-1
clone_size: once
d_call: TRBD1
cdr3_aa: CASSLFQGAANMNTEAFF
cdr3_nt: TGTGCCAGCAGTTTATTTCAGGGGGCCGCAAATATGAACACTGAAGCTTTCTTT

v_call: TRBV10-2
j_call: TRBJ2-7
clone_size: once
d_call: .
cdr3_aa: CASSRAGGEQYF
cdr3_nt: TGCGCCAGCTCGAGGGCTGGGGGGGAGCAGTACTTC

v_call: TRBV7-9
j_call: TRBJ1-1
clone_size: .
d_call: .
cdr3_aa: CASSLVRVNTEAFF
cdr3_nt: TGTGCCAGCAGCTTAGTCCGGGTAAACACTGAAGCTTTCTTT

v_call: TRBV28
j_call: TRBJ2-7
clone_size: once
d_call: TRBD1
cdr3_aa: CASSSRDRAFF
cdr3_nt: TGTGCCAGCAGTTCCCGGGACAGGGCTTTCTTC

v_call: TRBV28
j_call: TRBJ1-5
clone_size: .
d_call: .
cdr3_aa: CASSPIGVSYQPQHF
cdr3_nt: TGTGCCAGCAGCCCCATCGGGGTCTCCTATCAGCCCCAGCATTTT

v_call: TRBV2
j_call: TRBJ1-2
clone_size: .
d_call: .
cdr3_aa: CASSELQRTNYGYTF
cdr3_nt: TGTGCCAGCAGTGAGTTGCAGAGAACTAACTATGGCTACACCTTC

v_call: TRBV2
j_call: TRBJ2-5
clone_size: .
d_call: .
cdr3_aa: CASRGGQGRETQYF
cdr3_nt: TGTGCCAGCAGGGGGGGGCAGGGAAGAGAGACCCAGTACTTC

v_call: TRBV18
j_call: TRBJ2-1
clone_size: .
d_call: TRBD2
cdr3_aa: CASSPPGLAGDYNEQFF
cdr3_nt: TGTGCCAGCTCACCACCGGGACTAGCGGGGGACTACAATGAGCAGTTCTTC

v_call: TRBV7-2
j_call: TRBJ2-6
clone_size: .
d_call: .
cdr3_aa: CASSFLAPSSGANVLTF
cdr3_nt: TGTGCCAGCAGCTTTCTAGCGCCAAGCTCTGGGGCCAACGTCCTGACTTTC